These 29 T cell receptor beta chains share one sample of origin, sequenced in a study of CD8+ T cells in alopecia areata. Extraction and reverse transcription of RNA yielded cDNA as the sequencing template. Repertoires were generated with immunoSEQ multiplex PCR, while TCRdb's copy carries only in-frame clones and drops some. The sample carries just over 150,000 clones, around three fifths recorded once. Treatment meaning: oral pan-JAK inhibitor, 5-10 mg twice daily. Here the sequenced sample was CD4+ T cells sorted from blood, taken at week 4, from a patient treated with tofacitinib. These receptors came from a human donor with alopecia areata.

The rearrangement joins TRBV30 to TRBJ1-5, with D hard to call. The CDR3 is made up of 14 amino acids. Trimming took off 1 base at V and 2 bases at J, with 9 bases between the two ends. Germline assignment: CDR1 GTSNPN and CDR2 SVGIG (reference sequence). The CDR3 DNA is TGTGCCTGGAGTGCCCTCGGGGGCAATCAGCCCCAGCATTTT. It yields the protein CAWSALGGNQPQHF.

This sequence joins TRBV7-2 and TRBJ1-1, with D hard to call. Trimming shortened V by 2 bases and J by 4 bases, and 8 bases separated the two germline ends. CDR1 is SGHTA, CDR2 FQGNSA, per germline. The CDR3 is 13 residues long. CDR3 residues: CASSLTQSTEAFF. As DNA, the CDR3 is TGTGCCAGCAGCTTAACACAGTCCACTGAAGCTTTCTTT.

This rearrangement joins TRBV30 to TRBJ2-7; D might be TRBD1 (6 bases). CDR1 and CDR2 from the germline V gene are GTSNPN and SVGIG (reference sequence). The CDR3 runs to 13 residues. V shed 4 bases and J shed 1 base, with 11 bases lying between them. CDR3 in amino acids: CAWTPGTSYEQYF. CDR3 coding DNA: TGTGCCTGGACACCCGGGACATCCTACGAGCAGTACTTC.

The chain couples TRBV29-1 to TRBJ2-7; D not certain. The ends were cut back, 4 bases at V and 5 bases at J, with 9 bases in the middle. CDR3 size: 11 residues. Germline assignment: CDR1 SQVTM and CDR2 ANQGSEA. The CDR3 DNA reads as TGCAGCGTTGGGAGAAGGGACGAGCAGTACTTC. Translated, it gives CSVGRRDEQYF.

The chain couples TRBV5-1 to TRBJ1-6; no clear D. The CDR3 covers 13 residues. V gave up 0 bases and J gave up 10 bases, with 8 bases separating them. CDR1 is SGHRS, CDR2 YFSETQ, per germline. CDR3 loop: CASSLGQVSPLHF. As DNA, the CDR3 is TGCGCCAGCAGCTTGGGACAAGTCTCACCCCTCCACTTT.

This clone was recorded only once. V is TRBV4-1 and J is TRBJ2-7; TRBD1 matches at 8 bases. The CDR3 sequence is 13 residues long. Per the germline V gene, CDR1 is MGHRA and CDR2 is YSYEKL. V shed 6 bases, J shed 2 bases, and the junction held 3 bases outside the gene matches. The CDR3 DNA is TGCGCCAGCAGTCCAGGGGGCACCTACGAGCAGTACTTC. Its protein product is CASSPGGTYEQYF.

The chain joins TRBV30 to TRBJ2-5; no firm D call. The J call may be incorrect, as the DNA end agrees better with TRBJ2-7. CDR1 is GTSNPN and CDR2 is SVGIG in the germline V gene (reference sequence). The length of the CDR3 is 12 residues. The CDR3 spells CAWGARNYEQYF. The CDR3 DNA sequence: TGTGCCTGGGGTGCCCGAAACTACGAGCAGTACTTC.

V is TRBV30 and J is TRBJ1-6; D gene uncertain. Between the trimmed V and J ends, which lost 3 bases and 0 bases, there was a span of 6 bases. CDR1 and CDR2 (germline): GTSNPN, SVGIG (reference sequence). This CDR3 contains 14 residues. The chain's CDR3 is CAWRSGSYNSPLHF. The CDR3 DNA follows: TGTGCCTGGAGGAGTGGCTCCTATAATTCACCCCTCCACTTT.

The rearrangement joins TRBV30 to TRBJ1-1; maybe TRBD1 (6 bases). Looked up from germline, CDR1 is GTSNPN and CDR2 is SVGIG (reference sequence). V was trimmed by 7 bases and J by 4 bases, leaving 16 bases between them. This CDR3 is built from 13 residues. Here the CDR3 reads CASGTGHVTEAFF. The CDR3 DNA sequence: TGTGCCTCTGGGACGGGACACGTCACTGAAGCTTTCTTT.

This clone was recorded a few times. One end of the junction fails to match germline, which may point to a read error. This rearrangement joins TRBV6-1 to TRBJ1-1, with D possibly matching TRBD1 (5 bases). Germline CDR1 MNHNS, CDR2 SASEGT. The length of the CDR3 is 14 residues. CDR3 sequence: CASRDGGSLQEAFF. CDR3 coding DNA: TGTGCCAGCCGTGATGGGGGATCATTACAAGAAGCTTTCTTT.

The rearrangement links TRBV5-1 to TRBJ1-2, with D possibly being TRBD1 (5 bases). Germline V lookup: CDR1 SGHRS, CDR2 YFSETQ. This CDR3 is built from 15 residues. Trimming shortened V by 4 bases and J by 6 bases, and 19 bases separated the two germline ends. CDR3 amino acids: CASSLQDGALDGYTF. CDR3 in DNA: TGCGCCAGCAGCCTCCAAGATGGGGCGCTGGATGGCTACACCTTC.

Regarding this clone: Other DNA sequences within the sample encode an identical CDR3. DNA of the CDR3: TGTGCCTGGAGTGTACGAGTAGGGCAGGGGTATCAGCCCCAGCATTTT. This gives the protein CAWSVRVGQGYQPQHF. The chain links TRBV30 to TRBJ1-5; TRBD1 is a possible D gene (6 bases). The CDR3 sequence is 16 residues long. The V end lost 0 bases, the J end lost 5 bases, and 17 bases lay between the germline ends. The germline V gene has CDR1 GTSNPN and CDR2 SVGIG (reference sequence). The complete variable domain, with remaining parts taken from reference TRBV30 and TRBJ1-5, reads SQTIHQWPATLVQPVGSPLSLECTVEGTSNPNLYWYRQAAGRGLQLLFYSVGIGQISSEVPQNLSASRPQDRQFILSSKKLLLSDSGFYLCAWSVRVGQGYQPQHFGDGTRLSIL.

The chain joins TRBV7-8 to TRBJ2-7; D is possibly TRBD2 (5 bases). V was clipped by 5 bases and J by 3 bases, with 17 bases between them. This CDR3 is built from 15 residues. The germline V gene has CDR1 SGHVS and CDR2 FQNEAQ. CDR3 amino acids: CASSPHATTIYEQYF. The CDR3 region has the DNA TGTGCCAGCAGCCCCCACGCGACTACCATCTACGAGCAGTACTTC.

This clone appeared a single time. This chain links TRBV7-2 with TRBJ2-5, with D maybe TRBD2 (6 bases). Germline CDR1 and CDR2: SGHTA and FQGNSA. There are 15 residues in the CDR3. V dropped 2 bases and J dropped 3 bases, with 13 bases sitting between them. This chain's CDR3 is CASSLQAGHEETQYF. The CDR3 coding sequence is TGTGCCAGCAGCTTACAGGCGGGGCACGAAGAGACCCAGTACTTC.

The chain carries TRBV27 and TRBJ2-7; a possible D gene is TRBD1 (7 bases). Germline V lookup: CDR1 MNHEY, CDR2 SMNVEV (reference sequence). The CDR3 length is 15 residues. V was pared by 3 bases and J by 2 bases, with 14 bases between. CDR3 coding DNA: TGTGCCAGCAGTTTTACGGGCAGGGGGGCCTACGAGCAGTACTTC. Translation gives CASSFTGRGAYEQYF.

There are a few counts of this clone. The J gene is TRBJ1-4, the V gene TRBV30; a weak D match, TRBD1 (6 bases). The CDR3 loop spans 13 amino acids. V was trimmed by 2 bases and J by 5 bases, leaving 9 bases between them. Germline CDR1 is GTSNPN and CDR2 is SVGIG (reference sequence). CDR3 region: CAWSQGRNEKLFF. CDR3 in DNA: TGTGCCTGGAGTCAGGGGCGAAATGAAAAACTGTTTTTT.

The genes are TRBV29-1 and TRBJ2-6; D gene uncertain. The germline V gene has CDR1 SQVTM and CDR2 ANQGSEA. The V and J ends lost 4 bases and 2 bases respectively, with 3 bases between them. The CDR3 totals 12 residues. CDR3 sequence: CSVGTGANVLTF. The CDR3 DNA is TGCAGCGTTGGGACTGGGGCCAACGTCCTGACTTTC.

V is TRBV12-5 and J is TRBJ1-1; D remains ambiguous. V lost 3 bases, J lost 7 bases, and 6 bases lay in between. CDR1 and CDR2 from the germline V gene are LGHNT and FRNRAP. The CDR3 consists of 11 residues. As DNA, the CDR3 is TGTGCTAGTGGTTTATTGTTTGAAGCTTTCTTT. This codes for CASGLLFEAFF.

This clone was observed once. This chain uses TRBV11-1 with TRBJ2-7, with 8 bases fitting TRBD1. The CDR3 has 14 amino acids. After removal of 5 bases from V and 2 bases from J, the junction contained 5 bases not matched to a gene. CDR1 is SGHAT and CDR2 is FQDESV in the germline V gene (reference sequence). DNA for the CDR3: TGTGCCAGCAGCAAATACAGGGGGACCTACGAGCAGTACTTC. Encoded protein: CASSKYRGTYEQYF. The entire variable domain, with the rest obtained from reference TRBV11-1 and TRBJ2-7, is as follows: EAEVAQSPRYKITEKSQAVAFWCDPISGHATLYWYRQILGQGPELLVQFQDESVVDDSQLPKDRFSAERLKGVDSTLKIQPAELGDSAMYLCASSKYRGTYEQYFGPGTRLTVT.

This clone was observed a few times. The chain is built from TRBV5-1 and TRBJ2-1; 11 nucleotides line up with TRBD1. The CDR3 runs to 15 residues. V was clipped by 4 bases and J by 6 bases; unmatched bases: 6. Germline CDR1 and CDR2: SGHRS and YFSETQ. The CDR3 coding sequence is TGCGCCAGCAGCCCCGGGACAGGGGGAGGCAATGAGCAGTTCTTC. Translation gives CASSPGTGGGNEQFF.

This sequence joins TRBV2 and TRBJ1-6; TRBD1 might be the D (6 bases). Germline values: CDR1 SNHLY, CDR2 FYNNEI. With 4 bases removed from V and 6 bases from J, the gap between germline ends came to 13 bases. This CDR3 is 15 amino acids long. The CDR3 nucleotides are TGTGCCAGCAGTGTTCTGGGGGCGCTTAATTCACCCCTCCACTTT. Amino acid sequence: CASSVLGALNSPLHF.

The V gene is TRBV25-1, the J gene TRBJ2-3; maybe TRBD2 (6 bases). Germline-derived CDR1 and CDR2 are MGHDK and SYGVNS. V lost 6 bases to trimming and J lost 0 bases, with 10 bases between them. The CDR3 extends over 14 amino acids. For the CDR3, the DNA is TGTGCCAGCAGCTTCGCGGGGAGCACAGATACGCAGTATTTT. Protein sequence: CASSFAGSTDTQYF.

The chain carries TRBV6-5 and TRBJ1-4; 7 bases map to TRBD1. CDR1 is MNHEY, CDR2 SVGAGI, per germline. V lost 10 bases and J lost 5; bases outside the gene matches: 10. This CDR3 is built from 14 residues. CDR3 region: CAISDRAKNEKLFF. The CDR3 nucleotides read TGTGCCATCAGCGACAGGGCAAAAAATGAAAAACTGTTTTTT.

V usage is TRBV7-9 and J usage is TRBJ1-5; D perhaps matches TRBD1 (5 bases). This CDR3 is 14 amino acids long. From germline, CDR1 is SEHNR and CDR2 FQNEAQ (reference sequence). Trimming stripped 1 base from V and 5 bases from J, with 9 bases between. The CDR3 bases are TGTGCCAGCAGCTTAGGACAGTATGATCAGCCCCAGCATTTT. Amino acid sequence: CASSLGQYDQPQHF.

The chain combines TRBV7-9 with TRBJ2-7; 7 bases are shared with TRBD2. Trimming at V came to 4 bases and at J to 2 bases, leaving 5 bases not matched to a gene. CDR3 size: 14 residues. Germline V lookup: CDR1 SEHNR, CDR2 FQNEAQ (reference sequence). CDR3 DNA: TGTGCCAGCAGCTGGTCCGGGACTACCTACGAGCAGTACTTC. This sequence encodes CASSWSGTTYEQYF.

The J gene is TRBJ1-2, the V gene TRBV29-1, with 7 bases identical to TRBD1. CDR3 length: 12 amino acids. V gave up 8 bases and J gave up 4 bases; unmatched junction bases: 7. CDR1 SQVTM and CDR2 ANQGSEA come from the germline V gene. CDR3 sequence: CSTWTGFYGYTF. For the CDR3, the DNA is TGCAGCACCTGGACAGGCTTCTATGGCTACACCTTC.

The chain links TRBV25-1 to TRBJ2-7; D perhaps matches TRBD1 (6 bases). This CDR3 is built from 11 residues. Trimming cost V 6 bases and J 12 bases, with 15 bases left between them. Germline V gene lookup returns CDR1 MGHDK and CDR2 SYGVNS. CDR3 loop: CASRTGTTLYF. As DNA, the CDR3 is TGTGCCAGCAGGACCGGGACAACTCTGTACTTC.

The CDR3 spells CASSLGQDGDEQFF. Here the CDR3 DNA reads TGCGCCAGCAGCTTGGGGCAGGATGGCGATGAGCAGTTCTTC. This chain connects TRBV5-1 to TRBJ2-1; D not resolved. The germline gives CDR1 SGHRS, CDR2 YFSETQ. The CDR3 has 14 amino acids. V was shortened by 0 bases and J by 8 bases, with 12 bases between the two germline ends.

This clone was seen a few times. V usage is TRBV6-5 and J usage is TRBJ2-1, with D uncertain. The germline V gene has CDR1 MNHEY and CDR2 SVGAGI. The CDR3 is 15 amino acids. V lost 3 bases, J lost 2 bases, and 11 bases lay in between. CDR3: CASSYSTVAYNEQFF. The CDR3 DNA is TGTGCCAGCAGTTATTCGACTGTCGCCTACAATGAGCAGTTCTTC.